The sequence of this T cell receptor (beta chain) was determined in a study of CD8 T cells in Susac syndrome (dated by TCRdb to about 2019). In terms of the full investigation: Repertoire sequencing was used to test whether CD8+ T cell activation and differentiation in Susac syndrome was antigen driven. What the study reported, not specific to this receptor: The number of individuals in the TCR sequencing and HLA analysis was recognized as being relatively small.

V ends up 0 bases short and J 8 bases short, with an unmatched junction base count of 20. From cysteine to phenylalanine, the CDR3 is 20 amino acids long. The retained sequence is limited to the CDR3, 60 bases, with the frame set at the first base. From a lookup of the germline V gene, CDR1 and CDR2 are MGHRA and YSYEKL. Notes on this clonotype: Its recognized antigen is unknown. No clone much larger than this one lies a single base away; base qualities are absent.

High-throughput TCR beta sequencing profiled peripheral blood CD8+ and CD4+ T cells from healthy donors, Susac syndrome patients and multiple sclerosis patients. The multiple sclerosis controls were treatment-naive patients who had stable or active relapsing-remitting disease and met the revised McDonald criteria. CD8+ TEMRA cells were enriched by FACS, while bulk CD8+ and CD4+ T cells were purified by magnetic negative isolation. Blood was collected in EDTA tubes and processed within 24 hours, with PBMCs isolated through density gradient centrifugation. PBMCs intended for TCR sequencing were cryopreserved in liquid nitrogen and thawed later in a water bath at 37 degrees C. A purity of at least 90% was achieved for sorted or isolated CD4+, CD8+ and CD8+ TEMRA cells. RNA was extracted using the RNeasy kit, and about 0.5 to 1 ug of the RNA was reverse transcribed with random hexamers. TCR beta CDR3 regions were amplified with the immunoSEQ multiplex PCR assay covering 54 Vbeta and 13 Jbeta segments. PCR amplification bias was corrected by using a synthetic template baseline for primer optimization and computational correction. Turning to the authors' computational methods: Reads were annotated to V, D and J genes per IMGT and analyzed with immunoSEQ Analyzer, keeping only productive sequences. Clonality was computed as one minus Shannon entropy normalized by log2 of the number of productive unique sequences. Public and private clones were assessed among the 100 most prevalent clones of each patient and control. Clones were defined as Susac-specific when absent from the healthy and MS cohorts, from fewer than 1,200 published viral clones and from other ImmuneACCESS disease sequences. TCRdb passed the public sequencing reads through fastp at Q25 and MiXCR, retaining productive beta sequences. Each CDR3 protein appears once, grouped with its most common genes and DNA. These V and J calls derive from TCRdb rather than the authors' analysis. The sample data list under 350,000 distinct CDR3 sequences, and about 92% of these were observed just once. The ten top clones hold over 0.065% of the sample.

Sequencing input: CD4+ T cells from PBMCs. The TCR was taken from a human donor with multiple sclerosis. The V and J genes are TRBV4-1 and TRBJ2-1, and TRBD2 aligns with 9 junction nucleotides. The nucleotides are TGCGCCAGCAGCCAAGATCGCCTAGCGGGAAGAAAGCCCCCGTTTCATGAGCAGTTCTTC. Translated, it gives CASSQDRLAGRKPPFHEQFF.